These 2 T cell receptor beta chains share one sample of origin, sequenced in a study of OX40 agonist ivuxolimab in advanced cancers. This table comes from immunoSEQ multiplex PCR, and its TCRdb copy is limited to in-frame clones, with some not included. The sample has approximately 17,000 clones; about 70% are singletons. The input for sequencing was CD4+ or CD8+ T cells sorted from blood, taken in a trial of the OX40 agonist ivuxolimab. The receptors come from an adult with an advanced solid tumor such as melanoma, head and neck, liver or kidney cancer.

The chain employs TRBV10-3 and TRBJ1-4, with 10 bases that match TRBD1. V trimming: 3 bases; J trimming: 6 bases; junction bases outside the gene matches: 10. Germline V gene lookup returns CDR1 ENHRY and CDR2 SYGVKD. CDR3 length: 17 residues. CDR3 residues: CAISDPGQGSLDEKLFF. The CDR3 nucleotides read TGTGCCATCAGTGATCCGGGACAGGGGTCCTTGGATGAAAAACTGTTTTTT.

V is TRBV6-6 and J is TRBJ2-1, with 12 positions matching TRBD2. Germline lookup yields CDR1 MNHNY and CDR2 SVGAGI (reference sequence). V was pared by 6 bases and J by 8 bases, with 8 bases of the junction left unmatched. CDR3 length: 15 residues. The CDR3 is CASSWTSGVRDEQFF. CDR3 DNA: TGTGCCAGCAGCTGGACTAGCGGGGTTAGGGATGAGCAGTTCTTC.